The rows below give T cell receptor beta chains drawn from one sample of a study of shared clonotypes between healthy human individuals. Here immunoSEQ multiplex PCR was the method, and the copy in TCRdb shows in-frame clones only, minus some. The repertoire holds roughly 640,000 clones, with about 74% as singletons. Sequencing used memory CD4+ T cells sorted from blood. The receptors stem from a woman aged 25 to 39 in good health. Each CDR3 is given with its conserved first and last residue. The order of the fields is J gene, D gene, clone size, V gene, CDR3 protein, CDR3 DNA. The D gene is left open where the match is weak. Clone sizes are given selectively: once, few, many, or a class where the clone is expanded.

TRBJ2-5 . . TRBV6-1 CASSDLEGGGLRTQYF TGTGCCAGCAGTGATTTGGAGGGTGGGGGTTTACGGACCCAGTACTTC
TRBJ1-3 TRBD1 . TRBV5-1 CASSLGDRISSGNTIYF TGCGCCAGCAGCTTGGGGGACAGGATTTCCTCTGGAAACACCATATATTTT
TRBJ1-5 . . TRBV27 CASSLRENQPQHF TGTGCCAGCAGTCTGAGGGAGAATCAGCCCCAGCATTTT
TRBJ2-7 . . TRBV28 CASTFGGKQYF TGTGCCAGCACCTTTGGCGGGAAGCAGTACTTC
TRBJ1-4 . . TRBV5-1 CASSLGGPGEKLFF TGCGCCAGCAGCCTCGGGGGCCCGGGTGAAAAACTGTTTTTT
TRBJ2-7 TRBD1 once TRBV11-2 CASSPRQGSYEQYF TGTGCCAGCAGCCCTAGACAGGGTAGCTACGAGCAGTACTTC
TRBJ2-4 . . TRBV13 CASSTRQLAKNIQYF TGTGCCAGCAGCACACGACAGTTAGCCAAAAACATTCAGTACTTC
TRBJ2-3 . . TRBV27 CASRRQGTDTQYF TGTGCCAGCAGGCGCCAGGGCACAGATACGCAGTATTTT
TRBJ2-7 TRBD2 . TRBV18 CASSAPAGVYEQYF TGTGCCAGCTCAGCCCCAGCGGGAGTGTACGAGCAGTACTTC
TRBJ2-3 . . TRBV27 CASQVEGLEGDTQYF TGTGCCAGTCAAGTAGAGGGGCTAGAGGGCGATACGCAGTATTTT
TRBJ1-2 . . TRBV28 CASYSPNYGYTF TGTGCCAGCTATTCACCTAACTATGGCTACACCTTC
TRBJ1-2 TRBD1 . TRBV28 CASSSGGADYGYTF TGTGCCAGCAGCTCAGGGGGGGCGGACTATGGCTACACCTTC
TRBJ2-2 . once TRBV27 CASSWWGSTGGELFF TGTGCCAGCAGTTGGTGGGGGAGCACAGGCGGGGAGCTGTTTTTT
TRBJ2-6 . . TRBV18 CASSPPTALSGANVLTF TGTGCCAGCTCACCACCGACAGCCCTCTCTGGGGCCAACGTCCTGACTTTC
TRBJ2-1 TRBD2 few TRBV27 CASSFASGSHYEQFF TGTGCCAGCAGTTTTGCTAGCGGGAGTCACTATGAGCAGTTCTTC
TRBJ2-1 . many TRBV30 CAWSNGYNEQFF TGTGCCTGGAGTAACGGTTACAATGAGCAGTTCTTC
TRBJ2-7 TRBD1 . TRBV5-1 CASRRGQGTSYEQYF TGCGCCAGCAGGCGGGGACAGGGGACCTCCTACGAGCAGTACTTC
TRBJ1-5 . . TRBV19 CASSISTGHRNQPQHF TGTGCCAGTAGTATCTCAACGGGCCACCGAAATCAGCCCCAGCATTTT
TRBJ2-5 TRBD2 . TRBV11-2 CASSLGTNQETQYF TGTGCCAGCAGCCTCGGGACTAACCAAGAGACCCAGTACTTC
TRBJ2-7 . . TRBV2 CASSEGGPYEQYF TGTGCCAGCAGTGAAGGCGGTCCCTACGAGCAGTACTTC
TRBJ2-7 TRBD2 . TRBV6-6 CASNNPGGFHEQYF TGTGCCAGCAATAATCCGGGAGGGTTCCACGAGCAGTACTTC
TRBJ2-1 . . TRBV5-4 CASSAKLGQEYNEQFF TGTGCCAGCAGCGCCAAACTGGGGCAGGAGTACAATGAGCAGTTCTTC
TRBJ1-2 TRBD1 few TRBV2 CASTVGQFASGYTF TGTGCCAGCACGGTGGGACAGTTTGCTTCAGGCTACACCTTC
TRBJ1-3 TRBD1 . TRBV27 CASSSTGAGNTIYF TGTGCCAGCAGTTCGACAGGGGCTGGAAACACCATATATTTT
TRBJ2-1 TRBD2 . TRBV7-2 CASSFLALAGVRNEQFF TGTGCCAGCAGCTTCCTTGCACTAGCGGGAGTGAGAAATGAGCAGTTCTTC
TRBJ2-1 TRBD2 . TRBV18 CASSPVLAGGPGNEQFF TGTGCCAGCTCACCAGTGCTAGCGGGGGGTCCTGGGAATGAGCAGTTCTTC
TRBJ1-5 TRBD1 . TRBV4-1 CASSQTGVTLGNQPQHF TGCGCCAGCAGCCAGACAGGGGTAACTTTGGGCAATCAGCCCCAGCATTTT
TRBJ1-1 TRBD1 . TRBV28 CASRPNRGGSTEAFF TGTGCCAGCAGACCCAACAGGGGGGGGTCCACTGAAGCTTTCTTT
TRBJ2-7 . . TRBV5-6 CASSYLREYEQYF TGTGCCAGCAGCTACCTTAGGGAATACGAGCAGTACTTC
TRBJ2-1 TRBD2 . TRBV10-2 CASSPLAGTGNEQFF TGCGCCAGCTCCCCACTAGCGGGAACAGGGAATGAGCAGTTCTTC
TRBJ1-1 . few TRBV7-9 CASSFEAGTEAFF TGTGCCAGCAGCTTTGAAGCGGGGACTGAAGCTTTCTTT
TRBJ1-2 . few TRBV28 CASSLSRGNYGYTF TGTGCCAGCAGTTTATCCCGTGGGAACTATGGCTACACCTTC
TRBJ2-1 . . TRBV28 CASSLNRKQFF TGTGCCAGCAGTTTAAACAGAAAGCAGTTCTTC
TRBJ1-4 TRBD1 . TRBV5-6 CASSSWTGDEKLFF TGTGCCAGCAGCTCATGGACAGGGGATGAAAAACTGTTTTTT
TRBJ2-3 . . TRBV2 CASSAPQPDTQYF TGTGCCAGCAGTGCCCCTCAACCAGATACGCAGTATTTT
TRBJ1-1 . . TRBV6-1 CASSDPPGRLNTEAFF TGTGCCAGCAGTGATCCTCCGGGACGGCTGAACACTGAAGCTTTCTTT
TRBJ1-1 . . TRBV28 CASSAANRKAFF TGTGCCAGCAGTGCGGCCAATAGAAAAGCTTTCTTT
TRBJ2-5 . . TRBV5-4 CASSLKLGQETQYF TGTGCCAGCAGCTTGAAACTAGGACAAGAGACCCAGTACTTC
TRBJ1-2 . . TRBV2 CASSSRAGSRGYGYTF TGTGCCAGCAGTTCCCGGGCAGGGTCGAGAGGCTATGGCTACACCTTC
TRBJ1-1 . once TRBV2 CASSGKDGMNTEAFF TGTGCCAGCAGTGGAAAGGACGGGATGAACACTGAAGCTTTCTTT
TRBJ1-1 . . TRBV30 CAWRGRNQNTEAFF TGTGCCTGGAGAGGGCGGAATCAGAACACTGAAGCTTTCTTT
TRBJ2-1 TRBD1 . TRBV7-3 CASSSGQGNEQFF TGTGCCAGCAGCTCGGGACAGGGGAATGAGCAGTTCTTC
TRBJ2-3 TRBD2 . TRBV5-6 CASSPGTSGRDTQYF TGTGCCAGCAGCCCGGGGACTAGCGGGAGAGATACGCAGTATTTT
TRBJ2-6 TRBD2 . TRBV19 CASITSPRLAGEGANVLTF TGTGCCAGTATCACTTCACCCCGACTAGCGGGGGAGGGGGCCAACGTCCTGACTTTC
TRBJ1-2 . once TRBV28 CASSIGTPGYGYTF TGTGCCAGCAGTATCGGGACTCCAGGCTATGGCTACACCTTC
TRBJ1-2 . . TRBV28 CASSFQRSNYGYTF TGTGCCAGCAGTTTCCAGCGGTCGAACTATGGCTACACCTTC
TRBJ1-1 . . TRBV20-1 CSAAPGHEAFF TGCAGTGCTGCCCCCGGACATGAAGCTTTCTTT
TRBJ2-1 . . TRBV2 CASSEDAYNEQFF TGTGCCAGCAGTGAAGACGCCTACAATGAGCAGTTCTTC
TRBJ1-4 . . TRBV10-3 CAISNTGQSTNEKLFF TGTGCCATCAGTAATACCGGACAGTCAACTAATGAAAAACTGTTTTTT
TRBJ1-3 TRBD1 . TRBV27 CASSQRQGGDTIYF TGTGCCAGCAGTCAGAGACAGGGAGGAGACACCATATATTTT
TRBJ2-2 . . TRBV5-1 CASRWIANTGELFF TGCGCCAGCAGATGGATTGCGAACACCGGGGAGCTGTTTTTT
TRBJ1-5 . once TRBV27 CASRSSSSGQPQHF TGTGCCAGCAGATCCTCTAGTTCCGGACAGCCCCAGCATTTT
TRBJ2-6 . . TRBV7-2 CASSRPGRGANVLTF TGTGCCAGCAGCAGGCCTGGAAGGGGGGCCAACGTCCTGACTTTC
TRBJ2-2 TRBD1 . TRBV5-1 CASSTGQGGAGELFF TGCGCCAGCAGCACGGGACAGGGGGGAGCCGGGGAGCTGTTTTTT
TRBJ2-1 . . TRBV7-2 CASSLGALTDNEQFF TGTGCCAGCAGCTTAGGGGCACTGACTGACAATGAGCAGTTCTTC
TRBJ1-2 . . TRBV19 CASSPTANYGYTF TGTGCCAGTAGTCCGACAGCTAACTATGGCTACACCTTC
TRBJ1-5 . . TRBV7-8 CASSPRWGPSNQPQHF TGTGCCAGCAGCCCGCGATGGGGGCCGAGCAATCAGCCCCAGCATTTT
TRBJ1-1 . . TRBV7-8 CASNDKNTEAFF TGTGCCAGCAACGATAAGAACACTGAAGCTTTCTTT
TRBJ2-4 TRBD1 . TRBV7-2 CASSFLPDRIQYF TGTGCCAGCAGCTTCCTTCCGGACAGGATTCAGTACTTC